The source of this TCR beta chain is a study of control samples from healthy donors and cancer patients (TCRdb year 2020). There are 14 amino acids in the CDR3, from cysteine to phenylalanine inclusive. Only CDR3 DNA is held: 42 bases, read in frame from base 1. Based on the germline V gene, the CDR1 and CDR2 sequences are MGHRA and YSYEKL. V gives up 4 bases and J gives up 5 bases, and the segment between their germline ends measures 12 bases. The library was produced with the immunoSEQ multiplex PCR assay. TCRdb obtained this table from immuneACCESS and retained in-frame rearrangements with V and J assigned. These tables miss some clones; where compared with another copy, unresolved V genes account for less than half of the shortfall, and the remainder is unexplained. For this sample the table gives about 120,000 clones, of which about 86% were detected only once. The ten largest clones represent around 10% of the sample.

A few counts support this clone. Its specific antigen is unknown. Per-base quality was not reported, and no clone a single base away is much larger than it. The sequence was obtained from a man aged 25-45 years in good health. Sequenced input: blood. The sequence is built from TRBV4-1 and TRBJ1-5, with the D segment identity uncertain. The DNA sequence is TGCGCCAGCAGCCCCACCGGACCCGATCAGCCCCAGCATTTT. The encoded protein is CASSPTGPDQPQHF.